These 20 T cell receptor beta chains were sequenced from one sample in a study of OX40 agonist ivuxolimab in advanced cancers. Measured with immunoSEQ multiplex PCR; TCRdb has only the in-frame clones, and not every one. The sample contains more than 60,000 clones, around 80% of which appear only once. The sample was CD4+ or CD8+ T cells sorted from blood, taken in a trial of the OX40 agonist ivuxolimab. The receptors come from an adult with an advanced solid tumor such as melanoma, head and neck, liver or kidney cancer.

CDR3 amino acids: CASSLGYWAGGDEAFF. The DNA of the CDR3 is TGCGCCAGCAGCTTGGGGTATTGGGCAGGGGGCGATGAAGCTTTCTTT. The chain recombines TRBV5-1 with TRBJ1-1; 8 nucleotides align to TRBD1. The ends lost 0 bases at V and 7 bases at J; junction bases unmatched: 11. Germline-derived CDR1 and CDR2 are SGHRS and YFSETQ. The CDR3 is made up of 16 amino acids.

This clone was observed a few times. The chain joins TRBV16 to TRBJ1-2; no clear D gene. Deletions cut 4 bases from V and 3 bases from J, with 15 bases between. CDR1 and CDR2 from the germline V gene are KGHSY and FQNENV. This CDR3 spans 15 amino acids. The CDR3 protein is CASSPHGAPYYGYTF. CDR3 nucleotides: TGTGCCAGCAGCCCGCACGGAGCGCCATACTATGGCTACACCTTC. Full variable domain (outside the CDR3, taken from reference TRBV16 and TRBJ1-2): GEEVAQTPKHLVRGEGQKAKLYCAPIKGHSYVFWYQQVLKNEFKFLISFQNENVFDETGMPKERFSAKCLPNSPCSLEIQATKLEDSAVYFCASSPHGAPYYGYTFGSGTRLTVV.

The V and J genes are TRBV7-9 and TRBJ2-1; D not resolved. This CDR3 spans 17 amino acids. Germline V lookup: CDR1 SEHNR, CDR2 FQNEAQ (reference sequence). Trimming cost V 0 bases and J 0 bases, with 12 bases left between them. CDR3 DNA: TGTGCCAGCAGCTTAGCACTAATTGGCGTCTCCTACAATGAGCAGTTCTTC. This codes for CASSLALIGVSYNEQFF.

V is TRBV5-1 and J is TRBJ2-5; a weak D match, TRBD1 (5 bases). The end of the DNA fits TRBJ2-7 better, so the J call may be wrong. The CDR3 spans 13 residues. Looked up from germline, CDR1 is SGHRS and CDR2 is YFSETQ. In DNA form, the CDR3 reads TGCGCCAGCAGCTTGGAGGGGCAGTACGAGCAGTACTTC. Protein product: CASSLEGQYEQYF.

The CDR3 spells CASSILQGTQETQYF. DNA for the CDR3: TGTGCCAGTAGTATATTACAGGGAACACAAGAGACCCAGTACTTC. The rearrangement links TRBV19 to TRBJ2-5; possibly TRBD1 for D (6 bases). The CDR3 length is 15 residues. The V end was cut by 2 bases, the J end by 2 bases, with 12 bases between. The V gene's germline CDR1 is LNHDA and CDR2 SQIVND (reference sequence).

DNA of the CDR3: TGTGCCAGCAGTGCCATGACAGAGTACAATCAGCCCCAGCATTTT. Encoded protein: CASSAMTEYNQPQHF. This chain connects TRBV6-1 to TRBJ1-5, with D tentatively TRBD1 (5 bases). Trimming took 4 bases from V and 3 from J, leaving 13 bases between them. The CDR3 totals 15 residues. The germline V gene encodes CDR1 MNHNS and CDR2 SASEGT.

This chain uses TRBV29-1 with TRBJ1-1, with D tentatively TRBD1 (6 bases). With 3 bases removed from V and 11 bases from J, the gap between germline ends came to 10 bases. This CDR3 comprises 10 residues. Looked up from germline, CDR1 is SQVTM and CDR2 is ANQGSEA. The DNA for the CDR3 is TGCAGCGTTGAGGGACAAGTGGCTTTCTTT. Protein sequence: CSVEGQVAFF.

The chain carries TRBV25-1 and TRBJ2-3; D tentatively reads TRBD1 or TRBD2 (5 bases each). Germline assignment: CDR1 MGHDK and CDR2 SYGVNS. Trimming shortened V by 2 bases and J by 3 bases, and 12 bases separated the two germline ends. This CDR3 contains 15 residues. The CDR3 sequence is CASSEVGGLTDTQYF. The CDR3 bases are TGTGCCAGCAGTGAAGTTGGGGGTTTGACAGATACGCAGTATTTT.

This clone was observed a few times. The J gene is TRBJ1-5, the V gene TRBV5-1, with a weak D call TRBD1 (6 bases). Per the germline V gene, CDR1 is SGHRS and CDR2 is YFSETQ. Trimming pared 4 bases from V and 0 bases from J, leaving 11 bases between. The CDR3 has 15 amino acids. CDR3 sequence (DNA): TGCGCCAGCAGCCCAATGGACAGTAGCAATCAGCCCCAGCATTTT. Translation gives CASSPMDSSNQPQHF.

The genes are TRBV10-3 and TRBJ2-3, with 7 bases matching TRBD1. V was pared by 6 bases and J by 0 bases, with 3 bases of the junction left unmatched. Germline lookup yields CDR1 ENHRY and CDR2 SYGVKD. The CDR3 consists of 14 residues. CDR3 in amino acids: CAIRATGSTDTQYF. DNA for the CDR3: TGTGCCATCAGGGCGACAGGGAGCACAGATACGCAGTATTTT.

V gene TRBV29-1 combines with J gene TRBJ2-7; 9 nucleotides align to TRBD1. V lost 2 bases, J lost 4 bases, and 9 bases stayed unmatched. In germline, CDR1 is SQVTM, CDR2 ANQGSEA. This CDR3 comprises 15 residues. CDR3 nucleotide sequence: TGCAGCGTTGAACTCACCGGGACAGGGATGTACGAGCAGTACTTC. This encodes CSVELTGTGMYEQYF.

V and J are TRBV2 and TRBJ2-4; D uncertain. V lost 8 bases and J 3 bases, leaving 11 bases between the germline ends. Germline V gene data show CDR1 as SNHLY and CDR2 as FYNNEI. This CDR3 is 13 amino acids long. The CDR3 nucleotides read TGTGCCAGCGTTAGGACCCTCAAAAACATTCAGTACTTC. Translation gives CASVRTLKNIQYF.

The CDR3 sequence is CASSLLKDRDNQPQHF. Written as DNA, the CDR3 is TGTGCCAGCAGCTTGCTGAAGGACAGGGACAATCAGCCCCAGCATTTT. The chain carries TRBV5-6 and TRBJ1-5, with 8 bases aligning to TRBD1. Losses at the gene ends were 1 base for V and 3 bases for J; bases not matched to a gene: 6. This CDR3 region has 16 residues. Per germline, CDR1 SGHDT and CDR2 YYEEEE.

The CDR3 DNA sequence: TGCGCCAGCAGCCTCCTCCCCTTGGCGTCCGCGGGGGGCACAGATACGCAGTATTTT. This translates into CASSLLPLASAGGTDTQYF. The chain recombines TRBV4-1 with TRBJ2-3; 7 nucleotides align to TRBD2. Trimming cost V 4 bases and J 1 base; bases outside gene matches: 17. This CDR3 spans 19 amino acids. Germline V gene data show CDR1 as MGHRA and CDR2 as YSYEKL.

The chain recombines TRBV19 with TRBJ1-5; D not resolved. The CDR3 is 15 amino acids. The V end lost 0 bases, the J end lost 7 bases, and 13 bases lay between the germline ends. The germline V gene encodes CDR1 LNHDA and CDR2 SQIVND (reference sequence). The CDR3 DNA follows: TGTGCCAGTAGTATAGACTGGCAGGAGTTCCAGCCCCAGCATTTT. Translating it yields CASSIDWQEFQPQHF.

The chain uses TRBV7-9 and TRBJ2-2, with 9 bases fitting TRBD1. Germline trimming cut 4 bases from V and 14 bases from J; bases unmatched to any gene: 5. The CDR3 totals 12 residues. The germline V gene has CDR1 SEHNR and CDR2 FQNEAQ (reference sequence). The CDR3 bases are TGTGCCAGCAGCTCCGGGGACAGGGCCCTGTTTTTT. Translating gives CASSSGDRALFF.

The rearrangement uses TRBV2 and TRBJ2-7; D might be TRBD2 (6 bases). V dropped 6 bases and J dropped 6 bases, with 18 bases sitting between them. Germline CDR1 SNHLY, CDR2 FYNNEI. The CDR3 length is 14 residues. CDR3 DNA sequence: TGTGCCAGCAGCCTTCTAGGCGTGGGGGGCGAGCAGTACTTC. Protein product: CASSLLGVGGEQYF. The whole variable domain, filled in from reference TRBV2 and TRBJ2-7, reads EPEVTQTPSHQVTQMGQEVILRCVPISNHLYFYWYRQILGQKVEFLVSFYNNEISEKSEIFDDQFSVERPDGSNFTLKIRSTKLEDSAMYFCASSLLGVGGEQYFGPGTRLTVT.

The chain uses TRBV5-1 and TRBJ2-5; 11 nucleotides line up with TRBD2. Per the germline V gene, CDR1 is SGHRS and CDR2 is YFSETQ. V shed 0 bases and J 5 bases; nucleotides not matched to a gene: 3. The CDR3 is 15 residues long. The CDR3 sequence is CASSLVPSGGETQYF. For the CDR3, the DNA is TGCGCCAGCAGCTTGGTGCCTAGCGGGGGGGAGACCCAGTACTTC.

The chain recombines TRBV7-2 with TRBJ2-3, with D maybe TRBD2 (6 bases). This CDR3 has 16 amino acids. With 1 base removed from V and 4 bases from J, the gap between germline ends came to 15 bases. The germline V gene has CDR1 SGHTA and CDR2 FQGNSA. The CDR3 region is CASSLGAAGGADTQYF. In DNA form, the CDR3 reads TGTGCCAGCAGCTTAGGGGCAGCGGGTGGGGCAGATACGCAGTATTTT.

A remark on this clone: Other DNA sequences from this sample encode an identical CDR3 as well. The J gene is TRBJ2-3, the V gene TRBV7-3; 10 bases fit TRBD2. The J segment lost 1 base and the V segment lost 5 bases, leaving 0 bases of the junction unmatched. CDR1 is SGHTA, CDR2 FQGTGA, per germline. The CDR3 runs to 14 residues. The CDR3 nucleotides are TGTGCCAGCAGCCTAGCGGGGGGCACAGATACGCAGTATTTT. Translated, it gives CASSLAGGTDTQYF. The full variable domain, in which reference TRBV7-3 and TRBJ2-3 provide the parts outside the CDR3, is GAGVSQTPSNKVTEKGKYVELRCDPISGHTALYWYRQSLGQGPEFLIYFQGTGAADDSGLPNDRFFAVRPEGSVSTLKIQRTERGDSAVYLCASSLAGGTDTQYFGPGTRLTVL.